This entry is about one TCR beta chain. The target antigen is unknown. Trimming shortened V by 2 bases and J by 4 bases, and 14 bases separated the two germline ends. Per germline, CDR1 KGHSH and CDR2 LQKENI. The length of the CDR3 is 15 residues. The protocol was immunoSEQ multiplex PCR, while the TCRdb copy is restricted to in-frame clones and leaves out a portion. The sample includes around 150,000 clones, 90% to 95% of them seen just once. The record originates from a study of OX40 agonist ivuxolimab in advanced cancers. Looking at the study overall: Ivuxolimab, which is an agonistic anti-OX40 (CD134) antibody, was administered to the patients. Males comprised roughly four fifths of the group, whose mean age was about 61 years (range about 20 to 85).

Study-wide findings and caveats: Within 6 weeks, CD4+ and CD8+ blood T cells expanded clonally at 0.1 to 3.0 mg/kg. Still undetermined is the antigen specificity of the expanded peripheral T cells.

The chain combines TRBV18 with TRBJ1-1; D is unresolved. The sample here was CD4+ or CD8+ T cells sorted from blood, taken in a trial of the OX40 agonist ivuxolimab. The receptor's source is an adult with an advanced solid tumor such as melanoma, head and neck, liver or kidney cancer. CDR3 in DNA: TGTGCCAGCTCACCATACGGAGGGCGGGGCACTGAAGCTTTCTTT. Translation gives CASSPYGGRGTEAFF.